This entry lists 8 T cell receptor beta chains sequenced from one sample in a study of T cells in Graves' hyperthyroidism and ophthalmopathy. TCR beta CDR3 sequences were amplified from RNA transcripts. A set of HTBI primers served as the primers for a first-round RT-PCR of the TCR CDR3. TCRdb used MiXCR to reprocess the multiplex PCR reads, holding one entry per CDR3 protein. The sample has some 350,000 distinct CDR3 sequences; about 18% are singletons. The sequenced material came from blood. Receptor source: a woman aged 18 to 35 with Graves' hyperthyroidism.

At least ten counts were recorded for this clonotype. The rearrangement links TRBV6-1 to TRBJ2-5, with 9 bases identical to TRBD1. The V segment lost 4 bases and the J segment 5 bases; nucleotides outside the gene matches: 11. The CDR3 has 16 residues. Looked up from germline, CDR1 is MNHNS and CDR2 is SASEGT. The chain's CDR3 is CASSAAAGTGLETQYF. CDR3 DNA sequence: TGTGCCAGCAGTGCAGCGGCCGGGACAGGGCTTGAGACCCAGTACTTC.

V is TRBV6-1 and J is TRBJ1-6, with no clear D. Trimming removed 0 bases at V and 0 bases at J, with 6 bases between. CDR3 length equals 16 residues. The germline V gene encodes CDR1 MNHNS and CDR2 SASEGT. DNA of the CDR3: TGTGCCAGCAGTGAAGCCGGGGTCTCCTATAATTCACCCCTCCACTTT. Protein: CASSEAGVSYNSPLHF.

Ten or more counts support this clonotype. The V and J genes are TRBV6-1 and TRBJ1-2; D call uncertain. Germline CDR1 and CDR2: MNHNS and SASEGT. The length of the CDR3 is 10 residues. Deletions cut 5 bases from V and 6 bases from J, with 4 bases between. The CDR3 DNA reads as TGTGCCAGCAGTCGTAATGGCTACACCTTC. This encodes CASSRNGYTF.

This clonotype was seen many times. V and J are TRBV2 and TRBJ2-7; 14 positions agree with TRBD2. This CDR3 spans 18 amino acids. CDR1 SNHLY and CDR2 FYNNEI come from the germline V gene. Germline trimming cut 6 bases from V and 3 bases from J; bases unmatched to any gene: 13. The CDR3 nucleotides are TGTGCCAGCAGCCGGACTAGCGGGGGGTCCTACTCTGACTACGAGCAGTACTTC. It codes for CASSRTSGGSYSDYEQYF.

Ten or more counts support this clonotype. This chain joins TRBV6-1 and TRBJ1-1; 8 nucleotides match TRBD1. With 7 bases clipped from V and 5 bases from J, the junction kept 9 bases outside the gene matches. The germline CDR1 and CDR2 sequences are MNHNS and SASEGT. CDR3 length: 14 residues. Here the CDR3 reads CASTGRTGRTEAFF. In nucleotides, the CDR3 is TGTGCCAGCACTGGGAGGACAGGGAGGACTGAAGCTTTCTTT.

This clonotype came up a few times. The chain uses TRBV4-1 and TRBJ2-5, with TRBD1 matching 10 bases. Germline CDR1 reads MGHRA; CDR2 reads YSYEKL. CDR3 size: 15 residues. Trimming cost V 4 bases and J 9 bases; bases outside gene matches: 11. Written as DNA, the CDR3 is TGCGCCAGCAGCCCGGGACAGGGGCCCCGAGCGGCCCAGTACTTC. Its protein product is CASSPGQGPRAAQYF.

The V call is TRBV6-1, the J call TRBJ1-1; D may be TRBD1 (5 bases). CDR3 size: 12 residues. CDR1 is MNHNS and CDR2 is SASEGT in the germline V gene. Trimming removed 7 bases at V and 6 bases at J, with 12 bases between. The CDR3 protein is CASNTGSAEAFF. DNA for the CDR3: TGTGCCAGCAATACAGGTTCGGCTGAAGCTTTCTTT.

This clonotype has ten or more counts. The chain recombines TRBV20-1 with TRBJ2-5; D is undetermined. The CDR3 has 16 residues. V was cut by 0 bases and J by 4 bases, with 18 bases left in between. Germline V gives CDR1 DFQATT, CDR2 SNEGSKA (reference sequence). The CDR3 spells CSARDLPNTVRETQYF. The CDR3 region has the DNA TGCAGTGCTAGAGATTTGCCCAACACCGTTAGAGAGACCCAGTACTTC.